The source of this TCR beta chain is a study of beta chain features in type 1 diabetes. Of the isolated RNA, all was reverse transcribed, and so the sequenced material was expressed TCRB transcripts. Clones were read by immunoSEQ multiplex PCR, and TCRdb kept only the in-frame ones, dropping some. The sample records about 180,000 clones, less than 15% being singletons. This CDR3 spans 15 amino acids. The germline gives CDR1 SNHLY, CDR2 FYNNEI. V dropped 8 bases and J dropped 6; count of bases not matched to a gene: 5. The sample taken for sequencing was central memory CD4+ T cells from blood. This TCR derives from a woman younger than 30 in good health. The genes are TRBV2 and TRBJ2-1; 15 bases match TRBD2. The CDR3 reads CASAGGLAGGNEQFF. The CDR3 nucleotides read TGTGCCAGCGCCGGGGGACTAGCGGGAGGCAATGAGCAGTTCTTC.